One and the same sample provided the 10 T cell receptor beta chains below, sequenced in a study of T cell clonality in common variable immunodeficiency. Study results and caveats: Common variable immunodeficiency TCR beta sequences reportedly had fewer deletions and N-nucleotide insertions.

The method was immunoSEQ multiplex PCR; TCRdb's version includes in-frame clones alone and lacks a portion of them. The sample table sets out approximately 8,800 clones. No antigen is known for these receptors. Material for sequencing was peripheral blood mononuclear cells. Receptors were obtained from a human donor with common variable immunodeficiency.

With regard to this clone: The read ends 3 residues shy of where the CDR3 ends; the end is completed using the germline J gene. The genes are TRBV7-9 and TRBJ2-2, with D perhaps matching TRBD1 (6 bases). The CDR3 covers 15 residues. Germline CDR1 SEHNR, CDR2 FQNEAQ (reference sequence). V lost 1 base and J lost 0, with 6 bases in between. This chain's CDR3 is CASSLGTANTGELFF. CDR3 bases read: TGTGCCAGCAGCTTAGGGACAGCGAACACCGGGGAG.

As for this clone: The read falls 3 residues short of the CDR3 end, and the missing part is taken from the germline J gene. The V gene is TRBV18, the J gene TRBJ2-7, with 9 bases fitting TRBD1. Germline V gives CDR1 KGHSH, CDR2 LQKENI. The J segment lost 4 bases and the V segment lost 2 bases, leaving 6 bases of the junction unmatched. The CDR3 runs 15 residues. The CDR3 is CASSPMGQGSYEQYF. The sequenced CDR3 bases are TGTGCCAGCTCACCAATGGGACAGGGATCTTACGAG.

With regard to this clone: The DNA ends 3 residues before the CDR3 does, and the rest of the CDR3 is filled in from the germline J gene. The chain combines TRBV2 with TRBJ2-3, with D unresolved. V was cut by 7 bases and J by 6 bases, with 14 bases left in between. Per germline, CDR1 SNHLY and CDR2 FYNNEI. The CDR3 extends over 13 amino acids. The CDR3 DNA, read in part, is TGTGCCAGCACGCTAACGAACCCCGATACG. Its translation is CASTLTNPDT. The full-length CDR3 reads as CASTLTNPDTQYF.

CDR3 DNA (partial): TGTGCCAGCAGCCGTTTTGAGGGGGCGTTCGGA. Translation gives CASSRFEGAFG. The entire CDR3 reads CASSRFEGAFGAFF. The rearrangement links TRBV2 to TRBJ1-1, with 7 bases that match TRBD1. Read data end 3 residues before the CDR3 end; the end is taken from the germline J gene. The V gene's germline CDR1 is SNHLY and CDR2 FYNNEI. CDR3 size: 14 residues.

With regard to this clone: The CDR3 extends 3 residues past the end of the read, so its final part is completed from the germline J gene. This sequence joins TRBV19 and TRBJ2-7; D is unclear. Per the germline V gene, CDR1 is LNHDA and CDR2 is SQIVND (reference sequence). V was cut by 3 bases and J by 3 bases, with 6 bases left in between. The CDR3 consists of 12 residues. The CDR3 loop reads CASSIGSYEQYF. Incomplete CDR3 DNA: TGTGCCAGTAGTATCGGTAGCTACGAG.

Turning to this clone: The sequenced fragment ends 3 residues before the CDR3 boundary, so the rest is inferred from the germline J gene. The chain combines TRBV19 with TRBJ1-2; 12 positions agree with TRBD1. Germline assignment: CDR1 LNHDA and CDR2 SQIVND (reference sequence). The CDR3 consists of 14 residues. The V segment lost 5 bases and the J segment 7 bases; nucleotides outside the gene matches: 5. The CDR3 reads CASSPGQGAFGYTF. CDR3 DNA (partial): TGTGCCAGTAGTCCGGGACAGGGGGCCTTTGGC.

With respect to this clone: Read data end 3 residues before the CDR3 end; the end is taken from the germline J gene. The chain joins TRBV19 to TRBJ1-4; TRBD1 might be the D (6 bases). The length of the CDR3 is 16 residues. The V gene's germline CDR1 is LNHDA and CDR2 SQIVND (reference sequence). Trimming pared 2 bases from V and 7 bases from J, leaving 17 bases between. The part of the CDR3 DNA that was read is TGTGCCAGTAGTATACCGGCACAGGGATACTCTGAAAAA. Protein sequence: CASSIPAQGYSEK. The full CDR3 protein reads CASSIPAQGYSEKLFF.

This clone is deemed medium-sized by its frequency. The read ends 3 residues early relative to the CDR3; the germline J gene fills the gap. The rearrangement joins TRBV28 to TRBJ1-2; 12 bases align to TRBD1. The CDR3 covers 15 residues. The germline V gene encodes CDR1 MDHEN and CDR2 SYDVKM. Partial CDR3 DNA: TGTGCCAGCAGTCCGGGGACAGGGGGCTGGGAAGGC. Translation: CASSPGTGGWEG. The entire CDR3 protein is CASSPGTGGWEGYTF.

Considering frequency, this clone is medium-sized (0.01 to 0.1%). Read sequence stops 3 residues before the CDR3 end, and the germline J gene provides the missing end. The chain joins TRBV7-2 to TRBJ2-3; a weak D match, TRBD1 (6 bases). Between the trimmed V and J ends, which lost 10 bases and 2 bases, there was a span of 10 bases. CDR3 length: 12 amino acids. Germline assignment: CDR1 SGHTA and CDR2 FQGNSA. The part of the CDR3 DNA that was read is TGTGCCACCTGGACAGCCACAGATACG. Residues: CATWTATDT. The CDR3 in full is CATWTATDTQYF.

Notes on this clone: Read sequence stops 3 residues before the CDR3 end, and the germline J gene provides the missing end. The chain employs TRBV7-6 and TRBJ2-1; 11 nucleotides match TRBD2. The CDR3 extends over 16 amino acids. The germline V gene encodes CDR1 SGHVS and CDR2 FNYEAQ. J was trimmed by 8 bases and V by 1 base; bases with no gene match: 7. This CDR3 reads CASSLGGLAGGDEQFF. CDR3 DNA (partial): TGTGCCAGCAGCTTAGGTGGCCTAGCGGGAGGAGATGAG.